A single TCR beta chain is shown here with its context. The data stem from a study of blood T cell repertoires in COVID-19. Germline assignment: CDR1 MDHEN and CDR2 SYDVKM. V lost 7 bases, J lost 0 bases, and 13 bases lay in between. This CDR3 is 15 amino acids long. The assay was immunoSEQ multiplex PCR, and TCRdb's table has in-frame clones only and misses some. Of around 220,000 clones in the sample, more than 75% were seen once. The receptor was derived from a man in his forties with active or convalescent COVID-19. The sequenced sample was peripheral blood. V usage is TRBV28 and J usage is TRBJ1-3, with D maybe TRBD1 (6 bases). This chain's CDR3 is CASTPGAASGNTIYF. The CDR3 DNA reads as TGTGCCAGCACCCCAGGGGCGGCCTCTGGAAACACCATATATTTT.